Given below is one T cell receptor (beta chain) in context. This clonotype was detected a few times. What this receptor recognizes is not known. No base qualities exist here, and no much larger clone lies one base off it. Libraries were prepared through 5' RACE. Data came from an Illumina HiSeq 2500. The second PCR ran for about 7 to 11 cycles and used a J-beta primer mix along with a sample-barcoded 5' primer. A unique molecular identifier was introduced onto each TCR beta cDNA molecule by a template-switch 5' adaptor carrying 12 random nucleotides. At least 3 million CDR3-containing paired-end reads were obtained from each sample. First-strand cDNA was synthesized from all RNA with the Mint cDNA synthesis kit, primed by a TRBC-specific oligonucleotide. After uracil-DNA glycosylase treatment, a first 18-cycle PCR used universal primers M1SS and BC2_uni_R on all cDNA. Processing in the source paper ran as follows. Each sample was normalized by randomly selecting 1 million high-quality reads, each carrying a distinct molecular identifier. Instead of being binned into consensus sequences, reads with shared molecular identifiers were discarded. MiTCR, with a Q25 quality threshold and the strictest error-elimination algorithm, was used for CDR3 identification, clonotype clustering and error correction. A nonparametric unseen species model with Euler transformation was used to estimate lower-bound total TCR beta diversity. Clones were called with MiXCR by TCRdb after fastp trimmed the public reads at Q25, and only in-frame beta chains were retained. CDR3 protein sequences are deduplicated, and each keeps its most common genes and DNA. Here the V and J calls rest on TCRdb's processing, not on the authors' analysis. This sample gives some 920,000 distinct CDR3 sequences in total; approximately 50% of them show up just once. About a fifth of the sample comes from the top ten.

Trimmed from V: 7 bases; trimmed from J: 4 bases; junction bases lacking a gene match: 6. CDR1 and CDR2 (SQVTM, ANQGSEA) derive from the germline V gene. Its CDR3 holds 12 amino acids, cysteine through phenylalanine. Only CDR3 DNA remains: 36 bases, in frame from the first base. These data are taken from a study of blood T cells in healthy people across ages (dated by TCRdb to the mid-2010s). Regarding the complete study: In model experiments, roughly one uniquely barcoded TCR beta cDNA molecule per two T cells was captured by template switching. Four age groups were formed from the donors: young (average 16 years), middle-aged (just under 40), aged (approximately 60) and long-lived (82). Age-related changes in TCR beta repertoire diversity were measured in the study by deep sequencing normalized with unique cDNA molecular identifiers. Two additional independent replicas of 1 million unique cDNA reads from the same blood draw were analyzed for two donors (one aged 18 to 30 and one aged 80 or older). To avoid experimental bias, donors of different ages were randomly spread across the sequencing lanes. Overall study results and their limits: Estimates of total diversity from one million sequenced T cells were regarded as lower bounds and underestimates. The percentage of naive T cells measured by flow cytometry correlated strongly with observed TCR beta diversity. Because profiling used bulk unsorted PBMCs, naive and antigen-experienced compartments could not be compared conclusively. Observed TCR beta diversity per million T cells fell roughly linearly with age, and a significant reduction was already apparent by age around 40. Because donor CMV infection status was unknown, age-related changes in expanded clonotypes were potentially confounded. Compared with the aged group, the long-lived group had more naive CD4+ T cells, fewer expanded clones and increased TCR diversity, a pattern suggesting age selection.

Donors were a few dozen systemically healthy Caucasian individuals from Russia aged about 6 to 100 years. Each donor gave around 9 milliliters of peripheral blood, collected into EDTA-treated Vacutainer tubes. Ficoll-Paque density-gradient centrifugation was used to isolate PBMCs, with at least 6 million per sample. Total RNA was extracted from PBMCs with Trizol reagent, with at least 6 micrograms obtained per sample. For every donor, an aliquot of PBMCs went through flow cytometry to measure the percentages of naive CD45RAhigh/CD27high T cells. The receptor comes from a woman aged 60-75 years in good health. The receptor chain draws on TRBV29-1 and TRBJ2-5, with 7 bases matching TRBD2. The sample comprised blood. The nucleotides read TGCAGCGCAAGTTCGGGGGGAGAGACCCAGTACTTC. Translated, it reads CSASSGGETQYF. The CDR3, completed at both ends by the reference TRBV29-1 and TRBJ2-5 genes, gives the full variable domain SAVISQKPSRDICQRGTSLTIQCQVDSQVTMMFWYRQQPGQSLTLIATANQGSEATYESGFVIDKFPISRPNLTFSTLTVSNMSPEDSSIYLCSASSGGETQYFGPGTRLLVL.